The 29 T cell receptor beta chains below were found in one sample sequenced in a study of blood T cell repertoires in COVID-19. The protocol was immunoSEQ multiplex PCR, while the TCRdb copy is restricted to in-frame clones and leaves out a portion. The sample consists of 35,000 to 45,000 clones, approximately 85% of them appearing once. Material for sequencing was peripheral blood. These receptors came from a woman older than 75 with acute or convalescent COVID-19.

V gene TRBV3-1 (or the pseudogene TRBV3-2) combines with J gene TRBJ2-7; 9 nucleotides agree with TRBD1. The CDR3 is made up of 13 amino acids. Germline values: CDR1 LGHDT, CDR2 YNNKEL (reference sequence). The V gene end was trimmed by 4 bases and the J gene end by 6 bases; junction bases not matched to a gene: 4. This CDR3 reads CASSRDRVSEQYF. The CDR3 DNA follows: TGTGCCAGCAGCCGGGACAGGGTATCCGAGCAGTACTTC.

The V call is TRBV18, the J call TRBJ1-2, with unresolved D. The V gene lost 0 bases and the J gene lost 2 bases, with 10 bases spanning the gap. CDR1 KGHSH and CDR2 LQKENI come from the germline V gene. The CDR3 has 15 amino acids. DNA of the CDR3: TGTGCCAGCTCACCACCATCTGGCAGGAACTATGGCTACACCTTC. Translated: CASSPPSGRNYGYTF.

This rearrangement joins TRBV5-1 to TRBJ2-5; the D gene is possibly TRBD1 (6 bases). CDR3 length: 13 amino acids. Looked up from germline, CDR1 is SGHRS and CDR2 is YFSETQ. The germline V and J ends were trimmed by 4 bases and 4 bases, with 11 bases remaining between them. CDR3 bases: TGCGCCAGCAGCCGGGACACACGAGAGACCCAGTACTTC. Its translation: CASSRDTRETQYF. The full variable domain, its missing parts supplied by reference TRBV5-1 and TRBJ2-5, is KAGVTQTPRYLIKTRGQQVTLSCSPISGHRSVSWYQQTPGQGLQFLFEYFSETQRNKGNFPGRFSGRQFSNSRSEMNVSTLELGDSALYLCASSRDTRETQYFGPGTRLLVL.

This chain joins TRBV14 and TRBJ1-6; D unresolved. Trimming cost V 1 base and J 7 bases, with 8 bases left between them. Germline CDR1 is SGHDN and CDR2 is FVKESK. The CDR3 is made up of 14 amino acids. The CDR3 bases are TGTGCCAGCAGCCAAGTCCGGGGAAATTCACCCCTCCACTTT. Its translation: CASSQVRGNSPLHF.

The chain combines TRBV7-2 with TRBJ2-7, with D possibly matching TRBD1 (6 bases). V lost 4 bases and J 5 bases, leaving 15 bases between the germline ends. Germline lookup yields CDR1 SGHTA and CDR2 FQGNSA. This CDR3 region has 14 residues. CDR3 coding DNA: TGTGCCAGCAGCTCGCCCTTTACAGGGAACGAGCAGTACTTC. This sequence encodes CASSSPFTGNEQYF.

The chain carries TRBV19 and TRBJ1-2; D is possibly TRBD1 (5 bases). The CDR3 consists of 15 residues. Germline-derived CDR1 and CDR2 are LNHDA and SQIVND (reference sequence). V dropped 0 bases and J dropped 3 bases, with 11 bases sitting between them. The CDR3 loop reads CASSIDQGTDYGYTF. CDR3 DNA: TGTGCCAGTAGTATAGATCAAGGGACTGACTATGGCTACACCTTC. Full variable domain (missing parts from reference TRBV19 and TRBJ1-2): DGGITQSPKYLFRKEGQNVTLSCEQNLNHDAMYWYRQDPGQGLRLIYYSQIVNDFQKGDIAEGYSVSREKKESFPLTVTSAQKNPTAFYLCASSIDQGTDYGYTFGSGTRLTVV.

This chain joins TRBV30 and TRBJ1-2, with D unclear. The CDR3 spans 13 residues. V lost 0 bases to trimming and J lost 2 bases, with 7 bases between them. The V gene's germline CDR1 is GTSNPN and CDR2 SVGIG (reference sequence). Here the CDR3 DNA reads TGTGCCTGGAGTGTTGAGGCCAACTATGGCTACACCTTC. Protein product: CAWSVEANYGYTF. The full variable domain, completed using reference TRBV30 and TRBJ1-2, is SQTIHQWPATLVQPVGSPLSLECTVEGTSNPNLYWYRQAAGRGLQLLFYSVGIGQISSEVPQNLSASRPQDRQFILSSKKLLLSDSGFYLCAWSVEANYGYTFGSGTRLTVV.

This clone has a handful of counts. This sequence joins TRBV5-4 and TRBJ2-7; possibly TRBD2 for D (6 bases). Germline V lookup: CDR1 SGHNT, CDR2 YYREEE (reference sequence). The CDR3 has 16 amino acids. V dropped 4 bases and J dropped 5 bases, with 22 bases sitting between them. The CDR3 DNA is TGTGCCAGCAGCCCGACTAGAGGTTTGGAGGGACACGAGCAGTACTTC. It translates to CASSPTRGLEGHEQYF.

CDR3 loop: CASSLRALNYGYTF. For the CDR3, the DNA is TGTGCCAGCAGTCTGCGGGCTCTCAACTATGGCTACACCTTC. V gene TRBV28 combines with J gene TRBJ1-2; the D is unclear. This CDR3 is 14 amino acids long. Germline V gene data show CDR1 as MDHEN and CDR2 as SYDVKM. Between the trimmed V and J ends, which lost 5 bases and 2 bases, there was a span of 12 bases.

The rearrangement links TRBV19 to TRBJ2-3; 7 bases agree with TRBD1. CDR3 length equals 14 residues. Per germline, CDR1 LNHDA and CDR2 SQIVND (reference sequence). Trimming removed 5 bases from V and 9 bases from J; junction bases left unmatched: 11. The CDR3 region has the DNA TGTGCCAGTAGTTTGAGACAGGGTGGCGACACGCAGTATTTT. Translated, it gives CASSLRQGGDTQYF.

The V gene is TRBV10-3, the J gene TRBJ1-1, with 8 bases fitting TRBD1. The V gene's germline CDR1 is ENHRY and CDR2 SYGVKD. Trimming removed 2 bases from V and 11 bases from J; junction bases left unmatched: 4. The CDR3 runs to 12 residues. The CDR3, as DNA: TGTGCCATCAGTGAGGGACAGGGTGGTGCTTTCTTT. Encoded protein: CAISEGQGGAFF.

The J gene is TRBJ1-6, the V gene TRBV19; TRBD1 agrees at 9 bases. The V gene end was trimmed by 3 bases and the J gene end by 7 bases; junction bases not matched to a gene: 4. The CDR3 covers 15 residues. In germline, CDR1 is LNHDA, CDR2 SQIVND (reference sequence). This CDR3 is CASSIDRGKNSPLHF. In DNA form, the CDR3 reads TGTGCCAGTAGTATCGACAGGGGGAAGAATTCACCCCTCCACTTT.

The chain has TRBV28 and TRBJ2-3; weak D call: TRBD2 (5 bases). The V end was cut by 7 bases, the J end by 2 bases, with 19 bases between. This CDR3 comprises 16 residues. Germline CDR1 is MDHEN and CDR2 is SYDVKM. DNA of the CDR3: TGTGCCAGCATCCCAACCTCCTCGGGATACACAGATACGCAGTATTTT. Amino acid sequence: CASIPTSSGYTDTQYF. The full variable domain, in which reference TRBV28 and TRBJ2-3 provide the parts outside the CDR3, is DVKVTQSSRYLVKRTGEKVFLECVQDMDHENMFWYRQDPGLGLRLIYFSYDVKMKEKGDIPEGYSVSREKKERFSLILESASTNQTSMYLCASIPTSSGYTDTQYFGPGTRLTVL.

V is TRBV30 and J is TRBJ2-3; 14 nucleotides agree with TRBD2. Trimming at V came to 2 bases and at J to 6 bases, leaving 7 bases not matched to a gene. This CDR3 contains 16 residues. Germline V gene data show CDR1 as GTSNPN and CDR2 as SVGIG (reference sequence). CDR3 bases: TGTGCCTGGAGTCCCAGGACTAGCGGGAGGCTTGATACGCAGTATTTT. This gives the protein CAWSPRTSGRLDTQYF.

This clone turned up a few times. V gene TRBV5-5 combines with J gene TRBJ2-1, with a possible D match to TRBD1 (7 bases). This CDR3 has 15 residues. V was cut by 2 bases and J by 8 bases, with 17 bases left in between. Germline lookup yields CDR1 SGHKS and CDR2 YYEKEE (reference sequence). CDR3 sequence reads: CASSLGAGGIDEQFF. CDR3 DNA: TGTGCCAGCAGCTTAGGGGCAGGGGGGATCGATGAGCAGTTCTTC.

In its sample, this clone was seen once. The CDR3 DNA reads TGTGCCAGCTCACCACCTGGGACAGGGGGGATCTCCTACAATGAGCAGTTCTTC. Its protein is CASSPPGTGGISYNEQFF. The V call is TRBV18, the J call TRBJ2-1; 11 nucleotides match TRBD1. This CDR3 region has 18 residues. Germline CDR1 reads KGHSH; CDR2 reads LQKENI. The V segment lost 0 bases and the J segment 0 bases; nucleotides outside the gene matches: 4.

V is TRBV30 and J is TRBJ2-5; 10 nucleotides line up with TRBD2. CDR3 size: 14 residues. Germline loops: CDR1 GTSNPN, CDR2 SVGIG (reference sequence). V trimming: 6 bases; J trimming: 5 bases; junction bases outside the gene matches: 9. Written as DNA, the CDR3 is TGTGCCTGCAAACCTAGCGGGAGTAGGGAGACCCAGTACTTC. This translates into CACKPSGSRETQYF.

This clone was recorded once. This chain joins TRBV4-1 and TRBJ2-5; D remains ambiguous. Germline V lookup: CDR1 MGHRA, CDR2 YSYEKL. The germline V and J ends were trimmed by 0 bases and 5 bases, with 13 bases remaining between them. This CDR3 comprises 15 residues. The CDR3 DNA reads as TGCGCCAGCAGCCAAGATTGGCAGACTTTTGAGACCCAGTACTTC. This codes for CASSQDWQTFETQYF.

The rearrangement links TRBV18 to TRBJ2-1; D remains ambiguous. This CDR3 is 12 amino acids long. Per the germline V gene, CDR1 is KGHSH and CDR2 is LQKENI. Deletions cut 2 bases from V and 7 bases from J, with 6 bases between. The CDR3: CASSPSRNEQFF. The CDR3 DNA follows: TGTGCCAGCTCACCATCGAGAAATGAGCAGTTCTTC.

The genes are TRBV7-2 and TRBJ1-2; a possible D gene is TRBD1 (5 bases). CDR3 size: 15 residues. V was clipped by 5 bases and J by 0 bases, with 13 bases between them. Looked up from germline, CDR1 is SGHTA and CDR2 is FQGNSA. CDR3 in amino acids: CASSQVGGANYGYTF. The CDR3 coding sequence is TGTGCCAGCAGCCAGGTGGGGGGAGCTAACTATGGCTACACCTTC.

The chain carries TRBV19 and TRBJ2-3, with TRBD2 matching 13 bases. The CDR3 loop spans 16 amino acids. Trimming removed 8 bases from V and 4 bases from J; junction bases left unmatched: 9. The germline V gene has CDR1 LNHDA and CDR2 SQIVND (reference sequence). CDR3 amino acids: CASLEGTSGNSDTQYF. The CDR3 bases are TGTGCCAGTCTCGAGGGGACTAGCGGGAACTCAGATACGCAGTATTTT.

This clone was counted only a few times. The DNA of the CDR3 is TGTGCCAGCTCGATCGGGACAGCGAACACTGAAGCTTTCTTT. Its protein product is CASSIGTANTEAFF. The V call is TRBV18, the J call TRBJ1-1; 7 nucleotides align to TRBD1. This CDR3 has 14 residues. Trimming removed 6 bases from V and 1 base from J; junction bases left unmatched: 5. CDR1 and CDR2 from the germline V gene are KGHSH and LQKENI.

This chain connects TRBV10-2 to TRBJ2-1, with 7 positions matching TRBD1. Trimming took 8 bases from V and 7 from J; bases not matched to a gene: 5. CDR3 size: 12 residues. The germline V gene has CDR1 WSHSY and CDR2 SAAADI. CDR3 amino acids: CASWTGANEQFF. In DNA, the CDR3 is TGCGCCAGCTGGACAGGAGCAAATGAGCAGTTCTTC.

The chain joins TRBV5-4 to TRBJ1-1, with D perhaps matching TRBD1 (5 bases). CDR1 SGHNT and CDR2 YYREEE come from the germline V gene (reference sequence). This CDR3 is 13 amino acids long. V lost 9 bases to trimming and J lost 4 bases, with 16 bases between them. Here the CDR3 DNA reads TGTGCCACCGTCGGGGGAAGGAGCACTGAAGCTTTCTTT. Residues: CATVGGRSTEAFF.

V gene TRBV4-1 combines with J gene TRBJ2-5; D remains unclear. Between the trimmed V and J ends, which lost 3 bases and 7 bases, there was a span of 9 bases. The germline V gene has CDR1 MGHRA and CDR2 YSYEKL. This CDR3 is built from 12 residues. The CDR3 loop is CASSHPPGTQYF. The DNA for the CDR3 is TGCGCCAGCAGCCACCCCCCCGGGACCCAGTACTTC.

V usage is TRBV3-1 (or the pseudogene TRBV3-2) and J usage is TRBJ1-1; D not resolved. Trimming removed 2 bases at V and 6 bases at J, with 13 bases between. The germline CDR1 and CDR2 sequences are LGHDT and YNNKEL (reference sequence). This CDR3 has 14 residues. DNA for the CDR3: TGTGCCAGCAGCCAATTCGGGGTCCGCCCTGAAGCTTTCTTT. This codes for CASSQFGVRPEAFF.

V is TRBV3-1 (or the pseudogene TRBV3-2) and J is TRBJ2-7; 14 bases are a match to TRBD2. The V gene's germline CDR1 is LGHDT and CDR2 YNNKEL (reference sequence). This CDR3 has 15 amino acids. V shed 7 bases and J 6 bases; nucleotides not matched to a gene: 8. CDR3 coding DNA: TGTGCCAGCAACTCGGGACTAGCGGGAGACGGCGAGCAGTACTTC. Protein sequence: CASNSGLAGDGEQYF.

The chain uses TRBV5-5 and TRBJ2-7, with 8 nucleotides matching TRBD1. V gave up 2 bases and J gave up 0 bases; unmatched junction bases: 4. The CDR3 runs 15 residues. Per germline, CDR1 SGHKS and CDR2 YYEKEE (reference sequence). For the CDR3, the DNA is TGTGCCAGCAGCTTTCGACAGGGGAGCTCCTACGAGCAGTACTTC. Protein: CASSFRQGSSYEQYF. The whole variable domain, remainder taken from reference TRBV5-5 and TRBJ2-7, is DAGVTQSPTHLIKTRGQQVTLRCSPISGHKSVSWYQQVLGQGPQFIFQYYEKEERGRGNFPDRFSARQFPNYSSELNVNALLLGDSALYLCASSFRQGSSYEQYFGPGTRLTVT.

This clone was found a few times. This chain connects TRBV4-1 to TRBJ2-7; 9 nucleotides agree with TRBD2. The length of the CDR3 is 16 residues. V shed 4 bases, J shed 1 base, and the junction held 8 bases outside the gene matches. Germline assignment: CDR1 MGHRA and CDR2 YSYEKL. In nucleotides, the CDR3 is TGCGCCAGCAGCCGGGAGACTAGCGGCTCATCCTACGAGCAGTACTTC. It yields the protein CASSRETSGSSYEQYF.